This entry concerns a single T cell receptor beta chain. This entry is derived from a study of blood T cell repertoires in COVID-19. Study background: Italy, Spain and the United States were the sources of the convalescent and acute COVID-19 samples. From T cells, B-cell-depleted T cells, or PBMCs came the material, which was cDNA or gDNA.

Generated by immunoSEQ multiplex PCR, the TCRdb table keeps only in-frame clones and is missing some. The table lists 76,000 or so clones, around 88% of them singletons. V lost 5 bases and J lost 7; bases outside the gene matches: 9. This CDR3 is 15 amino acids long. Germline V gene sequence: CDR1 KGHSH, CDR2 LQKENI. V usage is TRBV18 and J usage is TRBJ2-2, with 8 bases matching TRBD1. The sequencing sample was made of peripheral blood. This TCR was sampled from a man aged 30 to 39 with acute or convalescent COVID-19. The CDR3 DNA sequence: TGTGCCAGCTCAAGAGGACAGGGTGAGGACGGGGAGCTGTTTTTT. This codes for CASSRGQGEDGELFF.